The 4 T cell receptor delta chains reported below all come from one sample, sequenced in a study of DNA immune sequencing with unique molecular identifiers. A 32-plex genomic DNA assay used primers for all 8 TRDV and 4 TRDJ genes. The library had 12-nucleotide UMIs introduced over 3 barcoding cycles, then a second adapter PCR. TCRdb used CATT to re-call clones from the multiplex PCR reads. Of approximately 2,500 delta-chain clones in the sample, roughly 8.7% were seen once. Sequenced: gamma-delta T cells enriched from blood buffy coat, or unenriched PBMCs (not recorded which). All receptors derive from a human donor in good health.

The CDR3 reads CALGEVNSYVSGKRYSDKLIF. CDR3 nucleotides: TGTGCTCTTGGGGAAGTTAATTCCTACGTAAGCGGGAAAAGGTATTCCGATAAACTCATCTTT. This sequence joins TRDV1 and TRDJ1; 7 nucleotides agree with TRDD2. The J gene, absent from TCRdb, was called here by matching the DNA to germline. Trimming cost V 2 bases and J 3 bases; bases outside gene matches: 24. Germline V gene sequence: CDR1 TSWWSYY, CDR2 QGS. The CDR3 is 21 amino acids.

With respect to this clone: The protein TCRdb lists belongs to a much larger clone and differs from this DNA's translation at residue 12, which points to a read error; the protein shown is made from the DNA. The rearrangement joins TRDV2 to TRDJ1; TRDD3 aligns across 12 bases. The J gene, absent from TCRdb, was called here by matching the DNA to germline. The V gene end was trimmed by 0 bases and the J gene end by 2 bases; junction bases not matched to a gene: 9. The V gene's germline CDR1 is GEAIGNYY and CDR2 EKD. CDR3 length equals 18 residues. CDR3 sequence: CACDTVKLGDTVTDKLIF. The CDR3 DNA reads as TGTGCCTGTGACACCGTAAAACTGGGGGATACTGTGACCGATAAACTCATCTTT.

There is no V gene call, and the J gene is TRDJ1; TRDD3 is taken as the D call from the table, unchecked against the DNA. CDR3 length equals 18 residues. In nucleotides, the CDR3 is TGTGCTCTTGGGGAACTACGATTGGGGGATACTCCCACCGATAAACTCATCTTT. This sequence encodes CALGELRLGDTPTDKLIF.

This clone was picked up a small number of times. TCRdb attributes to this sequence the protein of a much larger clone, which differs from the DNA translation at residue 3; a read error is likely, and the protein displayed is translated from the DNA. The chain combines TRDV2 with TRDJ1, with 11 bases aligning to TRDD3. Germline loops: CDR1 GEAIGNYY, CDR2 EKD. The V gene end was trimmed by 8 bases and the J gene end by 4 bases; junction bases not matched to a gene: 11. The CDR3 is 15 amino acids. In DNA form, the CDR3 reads TGTGCCTTTGCCCAACTGGGGGATAGGGACGATAAACTCATCTTT. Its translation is CAFAQLGDRDDKLIF.